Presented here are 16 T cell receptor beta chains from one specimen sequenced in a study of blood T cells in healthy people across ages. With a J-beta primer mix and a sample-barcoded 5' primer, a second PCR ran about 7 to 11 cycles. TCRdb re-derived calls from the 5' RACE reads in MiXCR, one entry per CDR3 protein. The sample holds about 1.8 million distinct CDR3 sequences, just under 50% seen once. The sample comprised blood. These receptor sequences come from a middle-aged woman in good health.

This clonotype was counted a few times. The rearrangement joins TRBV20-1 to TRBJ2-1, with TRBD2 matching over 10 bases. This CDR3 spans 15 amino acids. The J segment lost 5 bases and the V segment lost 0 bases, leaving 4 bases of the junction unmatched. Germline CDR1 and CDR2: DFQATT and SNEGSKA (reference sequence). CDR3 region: CSARDSSGGHNEQFF. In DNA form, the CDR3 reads TGCAGTGCTAGAGATAGTAGCGGGGGGCACAATGAGCAGTTCTTC.

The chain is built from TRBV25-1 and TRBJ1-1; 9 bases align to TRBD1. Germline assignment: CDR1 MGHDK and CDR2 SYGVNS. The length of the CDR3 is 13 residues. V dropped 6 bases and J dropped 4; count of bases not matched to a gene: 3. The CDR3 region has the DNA TGTGCCAGCAGCCAGACAGGGGGCACTGAAGCTTTCTTT. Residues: CASSQTGGTEAFF. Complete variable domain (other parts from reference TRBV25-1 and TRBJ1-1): EADIYQTPRYLVIGTGKKITLECSQTMGHDKMYWYQQDPGMELHLIHYSYGVNSTEKGDLSSESTVSRIRTEHFPLTLESARPSHTSQYLCASSQTGGTEAFFGQGTRLTVV.

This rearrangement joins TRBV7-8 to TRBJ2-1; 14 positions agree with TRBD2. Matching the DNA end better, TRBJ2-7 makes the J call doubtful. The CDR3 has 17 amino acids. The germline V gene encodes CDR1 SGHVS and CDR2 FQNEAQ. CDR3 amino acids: CASSFGLAGGGDNEQYF. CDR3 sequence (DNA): TGTGCCAGCAGCTTCGGACTAGCGGGGGGCGGGGACAATGAGCAGTACTTC.

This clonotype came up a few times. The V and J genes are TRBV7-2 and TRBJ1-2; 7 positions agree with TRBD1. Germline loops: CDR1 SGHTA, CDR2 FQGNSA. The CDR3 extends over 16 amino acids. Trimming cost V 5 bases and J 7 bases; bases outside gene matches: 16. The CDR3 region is CASSSRAGTAVGGYTF. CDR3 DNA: TGTGCCAGCAGCAGCCGCGCCGGGACAGCCGTTGGTGGCTACACCTTC.

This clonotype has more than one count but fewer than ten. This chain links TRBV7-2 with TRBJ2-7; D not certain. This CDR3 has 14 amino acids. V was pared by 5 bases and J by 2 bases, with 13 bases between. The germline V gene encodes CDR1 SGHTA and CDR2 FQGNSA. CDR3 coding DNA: TGTGCCAGCAGCGTAGTCTTGTTAGCCTACGAGCAGTACTTC. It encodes CASSVVLLAYEQYF.

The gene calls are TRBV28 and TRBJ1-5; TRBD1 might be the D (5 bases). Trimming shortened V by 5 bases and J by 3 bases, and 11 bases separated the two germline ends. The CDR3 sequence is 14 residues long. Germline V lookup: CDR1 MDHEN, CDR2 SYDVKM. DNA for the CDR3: TGTGCCAGCAGTGCAAGACAGTACAATCAGCCCCAGCATTTT. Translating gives CASSARQYNQPQHF.

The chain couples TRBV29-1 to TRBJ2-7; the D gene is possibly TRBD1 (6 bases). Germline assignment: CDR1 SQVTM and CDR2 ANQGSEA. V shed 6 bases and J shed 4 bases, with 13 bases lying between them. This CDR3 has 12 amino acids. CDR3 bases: TGCAGCGTCATTCAGGGGACGTACGAGCAGTACTTC. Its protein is CSVIQGTYEQYF.

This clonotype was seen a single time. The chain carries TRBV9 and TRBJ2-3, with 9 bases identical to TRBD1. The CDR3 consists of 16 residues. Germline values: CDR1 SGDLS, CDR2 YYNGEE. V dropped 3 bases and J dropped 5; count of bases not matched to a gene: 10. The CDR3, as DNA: TGTGCCAGCAGCGCAAACACCGGGACAGGGAAAGATACGCAGTATTTT. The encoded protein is CASSANTGTGKDTQYF. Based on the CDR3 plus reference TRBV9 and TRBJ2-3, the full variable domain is DSGVTQTPKHLITATGQRVTLRCSPRSGDLSVYWYQQSLDQGLQFLIQYYNGEERAKGNILERFSAQQFPDLHSELNLSSLELGDSALYFCASSANTGTGKDTQYFGPGTRLTVL.

CDR3 DNA sequence: TGTGCCAGCAGTCCACCTACTCCGGGACAGCAAGAGACCCAGTACTTC. The encoded protein is CASSPPTPGQQETQYF. The V gene is TRBV6-6, the J gene TRBJ2-5, with TRBD1 matching over 7 bases. CDR3 length equals 16 residues. Germline V lookup: CDR1 MNHNY, CDR2 SVGAGI (reference sequence). The V gene end was trimmed by 5 bases and the J gene end by 2 bases; junction bases not matched to a gene: 11.

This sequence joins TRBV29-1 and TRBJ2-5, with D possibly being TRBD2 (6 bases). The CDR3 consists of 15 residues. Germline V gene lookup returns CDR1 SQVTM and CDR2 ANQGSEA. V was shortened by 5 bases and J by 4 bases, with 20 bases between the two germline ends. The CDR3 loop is CSVNTGGEIGETQYF. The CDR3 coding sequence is TGCAGCGTTAATACCGGGGGAGAAATTGGAGAGACCCAGTACTTC.

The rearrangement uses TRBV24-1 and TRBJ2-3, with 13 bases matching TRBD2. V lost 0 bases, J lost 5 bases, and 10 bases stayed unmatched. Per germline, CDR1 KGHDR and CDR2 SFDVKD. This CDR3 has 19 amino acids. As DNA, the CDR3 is TGTGCCACCAGTGATTTGGGACTACGTGGACTAGCGGGGGAAGATACGCAGTATTTT. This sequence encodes CATSDLGLRGLAGEDTQYF.

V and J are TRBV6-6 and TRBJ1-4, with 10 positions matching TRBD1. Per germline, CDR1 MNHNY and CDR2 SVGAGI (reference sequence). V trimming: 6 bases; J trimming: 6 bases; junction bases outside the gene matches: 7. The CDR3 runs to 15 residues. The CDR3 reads CASRYRQGADEKLFF. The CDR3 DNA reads TGTGCCAGCAGATACCGACAGGGGGCCGATGAAAAACTGTTTTTT.

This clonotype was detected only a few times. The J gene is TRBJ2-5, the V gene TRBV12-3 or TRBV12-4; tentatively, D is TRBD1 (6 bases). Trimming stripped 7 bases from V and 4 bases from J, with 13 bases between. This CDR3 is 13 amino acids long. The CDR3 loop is CASTTGSGETQYF. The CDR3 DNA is TGTGCCAGCACCACAGGGTCGGGAGAGACCCAGTACTTC.

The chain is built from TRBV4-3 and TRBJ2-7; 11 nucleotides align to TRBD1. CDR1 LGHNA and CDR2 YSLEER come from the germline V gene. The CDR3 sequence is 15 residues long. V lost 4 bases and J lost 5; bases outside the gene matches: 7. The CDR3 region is CASSPTGTGGNEQYF. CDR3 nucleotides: TGCGCCAGCAGCCCTACCGGGACAGGGGGGAACGAGCAGTACTTC.

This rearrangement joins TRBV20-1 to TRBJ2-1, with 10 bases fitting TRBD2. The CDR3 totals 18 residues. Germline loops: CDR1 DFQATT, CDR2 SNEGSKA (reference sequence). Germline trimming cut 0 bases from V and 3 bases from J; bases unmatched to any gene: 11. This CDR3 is CSARDPWASGGNYNEQFF. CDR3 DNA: TGCAGTGCTAGAGACCCTTGGGCTAGCGGGGGTAACTACAATGAGCAGTTCTTC.

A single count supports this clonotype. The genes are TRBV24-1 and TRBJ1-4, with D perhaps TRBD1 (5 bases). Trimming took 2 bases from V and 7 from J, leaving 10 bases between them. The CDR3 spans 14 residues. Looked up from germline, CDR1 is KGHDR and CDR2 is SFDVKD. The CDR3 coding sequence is TGTGCCACCAGTGATTACCGGGACGGTGAAAAACTGTTTTTT. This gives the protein CATSDYRDGEKLFF.